Presented here are 18 T cell receptor beta chains from one specimen sequenced in a study of T cell responses to AZD1222 COVID-19 vaccine. Sequencing used immunoSEQ multiplex PCR; TCRdb keeps in-frame clones, though not all of them. The sample comprises tens of thousands of clones, around 81% of which are singletons, and around 50% rests with the top ten. The sample here was peripheral blood, taken 28 days after the second AZD1222 dose. The receptors were gathered from an adult who received the AZD1222 COVID-19 vaccine.

The chain recombines TRBV25-1 with TRBJ2-7, with 8 bases that match TRBD1. Losses at the gene ends were 4 bases for V and 3 bases for J; bases not matched to a gene: 5. Germline values: CDR1 MGHDK, CDR2 SYGVNS. The CDR3 totals 14 residues. The DNA of the CDR3 is TGTGCCAGCAGTGCCGGACAGGGTGGCTACGAGCAGTACTTC. Translating gives CASSAGQGGYEQYF.

This chain uses TRBV6-1 with TRBJ2-5; 11 nucleotides match TRBD2. V gave up 4 bases and J gave up 4 bases; unmatched junction bases: 8. CDR1 and CDR2 from the germline V gene are MNHNS and SASEGT. The CDR3 has 16 residues. The DNA of the CDR3 is TGTGCCAGCAGTGCTGCTAGCGGGGGGATGCGAGAGACCCAGTACTTC. This codes for CASSAASGGMRETQYF.

V and J are TRBV19 and TRBJ2-2; 12 positions agree with TRBD2. The V and J ends lost 3 bases and 4 bases, in that order; junction bases with no gene match: 3. This CDR3 region has 16 residues. Germline lookup yields CDR1 LNHDA and CDR2 SQIVND (reference sequence). This CDR3 reads CASSMTSGSITGELFF. The CDR3 DNA reads as TGTGCCAGTAGTATGACTAGCGGGAGTATCACCGGGGAGCTGTTTTTT.

The chain employs TRBV7-2 and TRBJ2-1; 10 bases agree with TRBD2. Per the germline V gene, CDR1 is SGHTA and CDR2 is FQGNSA. This CDR3 has 15 residues. V was pared by 5 bases and J by 2 bases, with 3 bases of the junction left unmatched. Here the CDR3 DNA reads TGTGCCAGCAGCCCCACTAGCGGGACCTACAATGAGCAGTTCTTC. Encoded protein: CASSPTSGTYNEQFF. Full variable domain (missing parts from reference TRBV7-2 and TRBJ2-1): GAGVSQSPSNKVTEKGKDVELRCDPISGHTALYWYRQSLGQGLEFLIYFQGNSAPDKSGLPSDRFSAERTGGSVSTLTIQRTQQEDSAVYLCASSPTSGTYNEQFFGPGTRLTVL.

The chain joins TRBV5-8 to TRBJ2-1; 7 bases match TRBD1. J gave up 4 bases and V 2 bases, and 3 bases lay outside the gene matches. Germline V gene sequence: CDR1 SGHTS, CDR2 YDEGEE. The CDR3 is 14 residues long. CDR3 residues: CASSFGQEYNEQFF. CDR3 in DNA: TGTGCCAGCAGCTTCGGACAGGAGTACAATGAGCAGTTCTTC.

The rearrangement joins TRBV10-1 to TRBJ2-3; weak D call: TRBD1 (6 bases). V lost 4 bases to trimming and J lost 2 bases, with 19 bases between them. This CDR3 contains 17 residues. Germline CDR1 is WNHNN and CDR2 is SYGVQD (reference sequence). In nucleotides, the CDR3 is TGCGCCAGCAGTGCCTTCGCGGCAGGGGTGTCCACAGATACGCAGTATTTT. Its translation is CASSAFAAGVSTDTQYF.

This clone was seen only once. The rearrangement links TRBV2 to TRBJ2-2; D is unclear. CDR1 SNHLY and CDR2 FYNNEI come from the germline V gene. CDR3 length: 12 amino acids. The V end was cut by 8 bases, the J end by 2 bases, with 6 bases between. CDR3 residues: CASRPNTGELFF. The CDR3 DNA reads TGTGCCAGCCGACCCAACACCGGGGAGCTGTTTTTT.

The chain uses TRBV7-8 and TRBJ1-1; 7 nucleotides align to TRBD1. The trim removed 4 bases at V and 1 base at J, leaving 6 bases unmatched. The germline V gene has CDR1 SGHVS and CDR2 FQNEAQ. CDR3 length equals 15 residues. CDR3 protein: CASSSHRGSNTEAFF. In DNA form, the CDR3 reads TGTGCCAGCAGCTCCCACAGGGGATCGAACACTGAAGCTTTCTTT. The complete variable domain, with remaining parts taken from reference TRBV7-8 and TRBJ1-1, reads GAGVSQSPRYKVAKRGQDVALRCDPISGHVSLFWYQQALGQGPEFLTYFQNEAQLDKSGLPSDRFFAERPEGSVSTLKIQRTQQEDSAVYLCASSSHRGSNTEAFFGQGTRLTVV.

The chain is built from TRBV28 and TRBJ2-1, with 9 bases fitting TRBD2. Germline CDR1 reads MDHEN; CDR2 reads SYDVKM. V trimming: 3 bases; J trimming: 7 bases; junction bases outside the gene matches: 13. The CDR3 is 17 residues long. In DNA form, the CDR3 reads TGTGCCAGCAGTTTCTCCTATAGCGGGAGCACAGTGAATGAGCAGTTCTTC. Its protein product is CASSFSYSGSTVNEQFF.

The J gene is TRBJ2-7, the V gene TRBV19, with D uncertain. V shed 3 bases and J shed 4 bases, with 10 bases lying between them. Germline values: CDR1 LNHDA, CDR2 SQIVND (reference sequence). The CDR3 length is 13 residues. The chain's CDR3 is CASSMVVGYEQYF. DNA of the CDR3: TGTGCCAGTAGTATGGTTGTTGGGTACGAGCAGTACTTC.

V and J are TRBV28 and TRBJ1-2; 7 positions agree with TRBD1. V lost 2 bases to trimming and J lost 8 bases; unmatched junction nucleotides: 5. The CDR3 runs to 13 residues. Germline V CDR1 and CDR2: MDHEN, SYDVKM. The CDR3 loop reads CASSLDRVKGYTF. Written as DNA, the CDR3 is TGTGCCAGCAGTTTAGACAGGGTAAAGGGCTACACCTTC.

A single count supports this clone. The chain has TRBV28 and TRBJ1-2; weak D call: TRBD1 (5 bases). The germline V gene encodes CDR1 MDHEN and CDR2 SYDVKM. This CDR3 is built from 12 residues. The ends were cut back, 7 bases at V and 5 bases at J, with 11 bases in the middle. The CDR3 DNA reads TGTGCCAGCACCCCAGGGATTTATGGCTACACCTTC. Translated: CASTPGIYGYTF.

This rearrangement joins TRBV19 to TRBJ2-2; possibly TRBD1 for D (5 bases). Trimming took off 7 bases at V and 5 bases at J, with 14 bases between the two ends. The CDR3 spans 14 residues. Per germline, CDR1 LNHDA and CDR2 SQIVND (reference sequence). The CDR3 region has the DNA TGTGCCAGTACCCCAGGGCTGGGGACCGGGGAGCTGTTTTTT. Its translation: CASTPGLGTGELFF.

This chain connects TRBV7-2 to TRBJ1-2; TRBD1 might be the D (6 bases). Germline V gene lookup returns CDR1 SGHTA and CDR2 FQGNSA. V lost 1 base and J lost 2, with 11 bases in between. The CDR3 contains 15 residues. CDR3 DNA sequence: TGTGCCAGCAGCTTAGGACAGGCGAAGAACTATGGCTACACCTTC. It is translated as CASSLGQAKNYGYTF.

The chain couples TRBV28 to TRBJ2-7, with 8 bases matching TRBD1. V shed 5 bases and J 4 bases; nucleotides not matched to a gene: 13. The V gene's germline CDR1 is MDHEN and CDR2 SYDVKM. This CDR3 has 16 residues. The CDR3, as DNA: TGTGCCAGCAGTGCCTACGAGGGACAGGAGGGGTACGAGCAGTACTTC. Protein: CASSAYEGQEGYEQYF.

The chain recombines TRBV13 with TRBJ1-6; the D is unclear. CDR1 PRHDT and CDR2 FYEKMQ come from the germline V gene (reference sequence). Trimming stripped 2 bases from V and 2 bases from J, with 7 bases between. The CDR3 consists of 15 residues. The DNA for the CDR3 is TGTGCCAGCAGCTTACGGGAGCCCTATAATTCACCCCTCCACTTT. This encodes CASSLREPYNSPLHF.

The chain links TRBV19 to TRBJ2-2, with D possibly matching TRBD2 (7 bases). V lost 5 bases and J 0 bases, leaving 16 bases between the germline ends. In germline, CDR1 is LNHDA, CDR2 SQIVND (reference sequence). This CDR3 has 17 amino acids. In nucleotides, the CDR3 is TGTGCCAGTAGTCCCTGGGGGGGCCAGGCGAACACCGGGGAGCTGTTTTTT. Protein: CASSPWGGQANTGELFF.

V gene TRBV12-5 combines with J gene TRBJ2-5, with a weak D call TRBD2 (5 bases). V dropped 3 bases and J dropped 4 bases, with 12 bases sitting between them. The CDR3 spans 14 residues. Per the germline V gene, CDR1 is LGHNT and CDR2 is FRNRAP. CDR3: CASGFRRAVETQYF. CDR3 in DNA: TGTGCTAGTGGTTTCCGACGAGCGGTAGAGACCCAGTACTTC.